This T cell receptor beta chain was retrieved from a study of graft-versus-host responses after intestinal transplantation. Study overall: Each recipient received a multivisceral, liver-intestinal, or isolated intestinal graft.

To release intraepithelial and lamina propria lymphocytes, the graft tissue was processed. Concerning this clone itself: The antigen remains unidentified.

Data came from immunoSEQ multiplex PCR; TCRdb stores just in-frame clones and leaves some out. This sample carries over 15,000 clones, around 69% of them seen once, and the ten largest clones take around 3.6%. Study-wide results and limits: Allografts of patients with graft-donor T cell macrochimerism showed high graft-versus-host to host-versus-graft clone ratios. Recipient marrow contained GvH clones, some of which appeared first in ileum or blood. Peak levels of circulating GvH clones tracked with early post-transplant HvG declines.

The source material was ileum tissue, sampled 14 days after transplant. The sequence came from a human patient who received an intestinal transplant, so some T cells may come from the graft donor.

CDR3 nucleotides: TGCGCCAGCAGTGAAACAGGGCATACGCAGTATTTT. This translates into CASSETGHTQYF. The chain joins TRBV10-2 to TRBJ2-3; TRBD1 is a possible D gene (6 bases). The ends were cut back, 3 bases at V and 7 bases at J, with 8 bases in the middle. Germline V CDR1 and CDR2: WSHSY, SAAADI. The CDR3 spans 12 residues.